Listed below are T cell receptor beta chains from one sample, sequenced in a study of T cell responses to AZD1222 COVID-19 vaccine. Here immunoSEQ multiplex PCR was the method, and the copy in TCRdb shows in-frame clones only, minus some. The sample records approximately 88,000 clones, just over 90% being singletons. Sequenced material: peripheral blood, taken 28 days after the second AZD1222 dose. Receptors originate from an adult who received the AZD1222 COVID-19 vaccine. CDR3s include the opening cysteine and the closing phenylalanine or tryptophan. Each record gives: clone size, J gene, D gene, V gene, CDR3 DNA, CDR3 protein. The D gene is left open where the match is weak. Not all rows give a size; the values are once, few, many and, for expanded clones, a class.

size: .; J: TRBJ2-2; D: .; V: TRBV28; DNA: TGTGCCAGCAGCAGACAGGCGAACACCGGGGAGCTGTTTTTT; CDR3: CASSRQANTGELFF
size: .; J: TRBJ1-1; D: .; V: TRBV19; DNA: TGTGCCAGTAGTTGGGCAGGCCACACTGAAGCTTTCTTT; CDR3: CASSWAGHTEAFF
size: .; J: TRBJ2-3; D: .; V: TRBV9; DNA: TGTGCCAGCCGAGCGGAGGCAGATACGCAGTATTTT; CDR3: CASRAEADTQYF
size: once; J: TRBJ2-3; D: .; V: TRBV14; DNA: TGTGCCAGCAGCCCCTCCCGGTGGACCACAGATACGCAGTATTTT; CDR3: CASSPSRWTTDTQYF
size: .; J: TRBJ2-2; D: .; V: TRBV5-4; DNA: TGTGCCAGCACCCTATTACCCGGTCTTGCGATGACCGGGGAGCTGTTTTTT; CDR3: CASTLLPGLAMTGELFF
size: few; J: TRBJ2-2; D: .; V: TRBV6-5; DNA: TGTGCCAGCAGTCGTTCCCCCCTGTTGGGCGGGGAGCTGTTTTTT; CDR3: CASSRSPLLGGELFF
size: .; J: TRBJ2-5; D: .; V: TRBV5-4; DNA: TGTGCCAGCAGCTACTTGACTCGCTCGGGGGAGACCCAGTACTTC; CDR3: CASSYLTRSGETQYF
size: .; J: TRBJ1-4; D: .; V: TRBV7-2; DNA: TGTGCCAGCAGCTCCCCAGGCCGAAAACTGTTTTTT; CDR3: CASSSPGRKLFF
size: .; J: TRBJ2-7; D: .; V: TRBV19; DNA: TGTGCCAGTAGTCTCAGGGAGAAGGTTTACGAGCAGTACTTC; CDR3: CASSLREKVYEQYF
size: .; J: TRBJ1-6; D: TRBD1; V: TRBV28; DNA: TGTGCCAGCAGTCCTTGGACAGGGATGCGATTAAATCCCTCCTATAATTCACCCCTCCACTTT; CDR3: CASSPWTGMRLNPSYNSPLHF
size: .; J: TRBJ1-5; D: TRBD1; V: TRBV5-6; DNA: TGTGCCAGCAGCGTGGAGGGGGCAGGGGGGCAGCCCCAGCATTTT; CDR3: CASSVEGAGGQPQHF
size: few; J: TRBJ1-2; D: TRBD1; V: TRBV28; DNA: TGTGCCAGCAGTCCCCGCCTTAAGAAGACAGGGCCTAACTATGGCTACACCTTC; CDR3: CASSPRLKKTGPNYGYTF
size: once; J: TRBJ2-5; D: .; V: TRBV11-2; DNA: TGTGCCAGCAGCTTAGTCGGGGCCCAGTACTTC; CDR3: CASSLVGAQYF
size: .; J: TRBJ2-2; D: .; V: TRBV28; DNA: TGTGCCAGCAGTTTAGTCGGGGGTACCGGGGAGCTGTTTTTT; CDR3: CASSLVGGTGELFF
size: .; J: TRBJ1-5; D: .; V: TRBV21-1; DNA: TGTACAGGGGCCGTTAGCAATCAGCCCCAGCATTTT; CDR3: CTGAVSNQPQHF
size: .; J: TRBJ1-2; D: .; V: TRBV19; DNA: TGTGCCAGTAGCGTCGGTCAGGGGCCATCCTATGGCTACACCTTC; CDR3: CASSVGQGPSYGYTF
size: .; J: TRBJ1-6; D: TRBD1; V: TRBV6-5; DNA: TGTGCCAGCAGTCCTCCCCAGGGGGCCCATTCACCCCTCCACTTT; CDR3: CASSPPQGAHSPLHF
size: .; J: TRBJ2-7; D: .; V: TRBV11-3; DNA: TGTGCCAGCAGCCAGGGTTCCTACGAGCAGTACTTC; CDR3: CASSQGSYEQYF
size: .; J: TRBJ1-2; D: .; V: TRBV9; DNA: TGTGCCAGCAGCCCATCCGACAGTGGCTATGGCTACACCTTC; CDR3: CASSPSDSGYGYTF
size: .; J: TRBJ1-3; D: .; V: TRBV7-2; DNA: TGTGCCAGCAGCTTAGGGGCCAGGCCATCTGGAAACACCATATATTTT; CDR3: CASSLGARPSGNTIYF
size: .; J: TRBJ1-2; D: .; V: TRBV12-3/TRBV12-4; DNA: TGTGCCAGCAGTTTTTACGGGAAGGGCTACACCTTC; CDR3: CASSFYGKGYTF
size: .; J: TRBJ1-2; D: .; V: TRBV3-1/TRBV3-2; DNA: TGTGCCAGCAGCCAAGCCGGGGTAGGTAGTAGTGGCTACACCTTC; CDR3: CASSQAGVGSSGYTF